This passage covers 12 T cell receptor beta chains from one sample sequenced in a study of T cells after yellow fever vaccination. Each CDR3 protein gets one entry after TCRdb re-called the 5' RACE reads with MiXCR. The sample contains approximately 580,000 distinct CDR3 sequences, around a sixth of which appear only once. The sample consisted of PBMCs, taken about 5 days after the first yellow fever vaccination. The receptors come from a man between 18 and 29 years old who received the YFV17D yellow fever vaccine.

V and J are TRBV20-1 and TRBJ2-7, with a possible D match to TRBD1 (6 bases). The V end was cut by 3 bases, the J end by 2 bases, with 11 bases between. The CDR3 spans 13 residues. Germline assignment: CDR1 DFQATT and CDR2 SNEGSKA (reference sequence). CDR3: CSARPGATYEQYV. The CDR3 DNA sequence: TGCAGTGCTAGGCCAGGGGCCACCTACGAGCAGTACGTC.

This clonotype was picked up a small number of times. This sequence joins TRBV20-1 and TRBJ1-5; no reliable D call. V lost 1 base and J 4 bases, leaving 11 bases between the germline ends. The germline gives CDR1 DFQATT, CDR2 SNEGSKA (reference sequence). The length of the CDR3 is 14 residues. Here the CDR3 DNA reads TGCAGTGCTAGAGGAGGGTATGGGAATCAGCCCCAGCATTTT. It translates to CSARGGYGNQPQHF.

The chain uses TRBV7-2 and TRBJ2-5; 7 bases agree with TRBD2. The germline gives CDR1 SGHTA, CDR2 FQGNSA. V dropped 3 bases and J dropped 4; count of bases not matched to a gene: 5. This CDR3 region has 14 residues. The CDR3 loop is CASSLVRGVETQYF. In DNA, the CDR3 is TGTGCCAGCAGCTTGGTCCGGGGGGTAGAGACCCAGTACTTC.

Only a few counts were recorded for this clonotype. The V and J genes are TRBV28 and TRBJ2-5, with D possibly being TRBD2 (5 bases). The V end was cut by 2 bases, the J end by 5 bases, with 18 bases between. In germline, CDR1 is MDHEN, CDR2 SYDVKM. The CDR3 totals 16 residues. CDR3: CASSLAAATGWETQYF. The CDR3 nucleotides read TGTGCCAGCAGTTTAGCCGCCGCCACGGGATGGGAGACCCAGTACTTC.

The table lists this clonotype with a few counts. The V call is TRBV19, the J call TRBJ1-1; TRBD1 matches 8 bases. The V segment lost 4 bases and the J segment 6 bases; nucleotides outside the gene matches: 7. Looked up from germline, CDR1 is LNHDA and CDR2 is SQIVND (reference sequence). The CDR3 runs 14 residues. Here the CDR3 DNA reads TGTGCCAGTAGTACTCGTCAGGGGGCCTCTGAAGCTTTCTTT. Residues: CASSTRQGASEAFF. The full variable domain, its missing parts supplied by reference TRBV19 and TRBJ1-1, is DGGITQSPKYLFRKEGQNVTLSCEQNLNHDAMYWYRQDPGQGLRLIYYSQIVNDFQKGDIAEGYSVSREKKESFPLTVTSAQKNPTAFYLCASSTRQGASEAFFGQGTRLTVV.

V and J are TRBV7-3 and TRBJ2-1; possibly TRBD1 or TRBD2 for D (6 bases each). The CDR3 has 16 residues. Germline assignment: CDR1 SGHTA and CDR2 FQGTGA. V dropped 6 bases and J dropped 3 bases, with 18 bases sitting between them. CDR3 bases: TGTGCCAGCAGTCCCCCCGGGGGCCGAGACTACAATGAGCAGTTCTTC. Residues: CASSPPGGRDYNEQFF. Looking up the rest from reference TRBV7-3 and TRBJ2-1 gives the full variable domain: GAGVSQTPSNKVTEKGKYVELRCDPISGHTALYWYRQSLGQGPEFLIYFQGTGAADDSGLPNDRFFAVRPEGSVSTLKIQRTERGDSAVYLCASSPPGGRDYNEQFFGPGTRLTVL.

The rearrangement uses TRBV27 and TRBJ1-1; D unclear. Germline V gives CDR1 MNHEY, CDR2 SMNVEV (reference sequence). The CDR3 extends over 13 amino acids. Trimming stripped 3 bases from V and 7 bases from J, with 12 bases between. The CDR3 region is CASSLGFGIEAFF. The CDR3 bases are TGTGCCAGCAGTTTGGGCTTCGGGATTGAAGCTTTCTTT.

The genes are TRBV7-2 and TRBJ2-1; TRBD1 agrees at 10 bases. Trimming took 9 bases from V and 7 from J; bases not matched to a gene: 9. The germline CDR1 and CDR2 sequences are SGHTA and FQGNSA. The CDR3 totals 14 residues. CDR3 loop: CASLRDRGVNEQFF. DNA for the CDR3: TGTGCCAGTCTCCGGGACAGGGGTGTTAATGAGCAGTTCTTC.

The V call is TRBV20-1, the J call TRBJ2-1; D remains unclear. CDR3 length equals 9 residues. Germline loops: CDR1 DFQATT, CDR2 SNEGSKA (reference sequence). The germline V and J ends were trimmed by 6 bases and 11 bases, with 8 bases remaining between them. CDR3 sequence (DNA): TGCAGTGCGACCCGAAAGCAGTTCTTC. Protein product: CSATRKQFF.

This clonotype was observed many times. The chain employs TRBV12-3 or TRBV12-4 and TRBJ1-4; 8 bases map to TRBD1. V shed 6 bases, J shed 3 bases, and the junction held 0 bases outside the gene matches. The CDR3 totals 13 residues. This CDR3 reads CASRQGANEKLFF. The DNA for the CDR3 is TGTGCCAGCAGACAGGGGGCTAATGAAAAACTGTTTTTT.

This clonotype has more than one count but fewer than ten. This CDR3 is CASSLVFLGSAEAFF. DNA of the CDR3: TGCGCCAGCAGCTTGGTTTTTTTGGGGTCAGCCGAAGCTTTCTTT. The chain links TRBV5-1 to TRBJ1-1; D gene unclear. The CDR3 sequence is 15 residues long. V was pared by 0 bases and J by 8 bases, with 17 bases between. CDR1 and CDR2 from the germline V gene are SGHRS and YFSETQ.

The V call is TRBV24-1, the J call TRBJ2-1, with 12 bases identical to TRBD2. The junction had 6 bases not matched to a gene; V was cut back by 3 bases and J by 10 bases. CDR3 length: 15 amino acids. Germline values: CDR1 KGHDR, CDR2 SFDVKD. The CDR3 nucleotides read TGTGCCACCAGTGATAACCTCCTAGCGGGGGGGGAGCAGTTCTTC. Translated, it gives CATSDNLLAGGEQFF.